This T cell receptor (beta chain) was sequenced for a study of T-cell reconstitution after alpha-beta-depleted transplantation in children. This clonotype was observed a handful of times. Germline-derived CDR1 and CDR2 are KGHSH and LQKENI. The CDR3 is 16 residues long. The V and J ends lost 3 bases and 0 bases respectively, with 14 bases between them. It was with unique molecular identifiers that the TCRbeta library was prepared. TCRdb fed the PCR reads into MiXCR, producing one record per CDR3 protein. The sample shows a few hundred thousand distinct CDR3 sequences, 15% to 20% of them seen only once.

Sequences were derived from PBMCs from the stem cell graft donor, sampled from the stem cell graft. The V gene is TRBV18, the J gene TRBJ1-1; D not resolved. The sequence came from a human donor who donated a stem cell graft to a child with acute lymphoblastic leukemia. The chain's CDR3 is CASSPLPGELNTEAFF. The CDR3 bases are TGTGCCAGCTCACCTCTACCCGGGGAACTGAACACTGAAGCTTTCTTT.